This is a list of T cell receptor beta chains from one sample in a study of T cells in Graves' hyperthyroidism and ophthalmopathy. TCRdb re-called the multiplex PCR reads with MiXCR, one entry per CDR3 protein. The sample shows approximately 590,000 distinct CDR3 sequences, approximately 14% of them seen only once. Sequenced material: blood. These receptors all come from a woman aged 30 to 39 with Graves' hyperthyroidism. CDR3s include the opening cysteine and the closing phenylalanine or tryptophan. A D gene is named only where the DNA matches it firmly. For some rows the clone size is stated as once, few or many, or as a class when expanded; others skip it.

V	D	size	J	DNA	CDR3
TRBV7-2	TRBD2	.	TRBJ2-1	TGTGCCAGCAGCCGGACTAGCACATCCTACAATGAGCAGTTCTTC	CASSRTSTSYNEQFF
TRBV7-9	.	many	TRBJ2-1	TGTGCCAGCAGCTTAGTCGGGGGGCTTGAAAATGAGCAGTTCTTC	CASSLVGGLENEQFF
TRBV11-1	TRBD2	many	TRBJ2-1	TGTGCCAGCAGCTTAGGACTAGCGGGAGCTTTGTGGTCGGGAAATGAGCAGTTCTTC	CASSLGLAGALWSGNEQFF
TRBV7-9	TRBD2	few	TRBJ2-1	TGTGCCAGCAGCTCTACTAGCGGGATCGACAATGAGCAGTTCTTC	CASSSTSGIDNEQFF
TRBV6-1	TRBD1	many	TRBJ2-7	TGTGCCAGCAGTTCGTCGGGGACAGCCCACTACGAGCAGTACTTC	CASSSSGTAHYEQYF
TRBV27	TRBD1	.	TRBJ2-7	TGTGCCAGCAGGGGAGGTTGGGACAGGGGCTACGAGCAGTACTTC	CASRGGWDRGYEQYF
TRBV30	TRBD2	few	TRBJ2-1	TGTGCCTGGAGTCGGCTAGCGGGGCAAATCGCTTACAATGAGCAGTTCTTC	CAWSRLAGQIAYNEQFF
TRBV30	TRBD1	few	TRBJ2-5	TGTGCCTGGAGCCCCAGGGACAGAATCCAAGAGACCCAGTACTTC	CAWSPRDRIQETQYF
TRBV27	.	many	TRBJ2-7	TGTGCCAGCAGCCCGACCGCTTACGGGCAGTACTTC	CASSPTAYGQYF
TRBV9	.	.	TRBJ2-1	TGTGCCAGCAGCTCCCGTTTCCGGGACGCCAAAAATGAGCAGTTCTTC	CASSSRFRDAKNEQFF
TRBV24-1	TRBD2	.	TRBJ2-7	TGTGCCACCAGTGATCCCGGCTCTCTAGCGGGAGTATGGTACGAGCAGTACTTC	CATSDPGSLAGVWYEQYF
TRBV12-3/TRBV12-4	TRBD2	many	TRBJ2-7	TGTGCCAGCAGTTTATGGCGGGAGAGGCGGTACGAGCAGTACTTC	CASSLWRERRYEQYF
TRBV9	TRBD2	many	TRBJ2-3	TGTGCCAGCAGCGCCCAGACTAGCGGCCCAGATACGCAGTATTTT	CASSAQTSGPDTQYF